The 2 T cell receptor beta chains reported below all come from one sample, sequenced in a study of blood T cell repertoires in COVID-19. Assay used: immunoSEQ multiplex PCR; TCRdb lists only in-frame clones, some missing. This table has roughly 150,000 clones, over 80% appearing once. The sample comprised PBMCs or T cells enriched from blood (not recorded which). These receptors originate from a man between 70 and 80 years old who had been exposed to COVID-19.

The chain joins TRBV7-9 to TRBJ2-1, with 9 positions matching TRBD2. Germline V lookup: CDR1 SEHNR, CDR2 FQNEAQ (reference sequence). This CDR3 comprises 16 residues. The V gene end was trimmed by 5 bases and the J gene end by 4 bases; junction bases not matched to a gene: 9. The CDR3 DNA is TGTGCCAGCAGCGTTGTAGCGGGGGCACAATACAATGAGCAGTTCTTC. It yields the protein CASSVVAGAQYNEQFF.

The chain recombines TRBV5-1 with TRBJ2-7; 11 bases are shared with TRBD2. The CDR3 runs 16 residues. Germline lookup yields CDR1 SGHRS and CDR2 YFSETQ. V shed 4 bases and J 4 bases; nucleotides not matched to a gene: 10. Here the CDR3 DNA reads TGCGCCAGCAGCCCGGCCCGGACTAGCGGGCATTACGAGCAGTACTTC. It yields the protein CASSPARTSGHYEQYF. The full variable domain, in which reference TRBV5-1 and TRBJ2-7 provide the parts outside the CDR3, is KAGVTQTPRYLIKTRGQQVTLSCSPISGHRSVSWYQQTPGQGLQFLFEYFSETQRNKGNFPGRFSGRQFSNSRSEMNVSTLELGDSALYLCASSPARTSGHYEQYFGPGTRLTVT.